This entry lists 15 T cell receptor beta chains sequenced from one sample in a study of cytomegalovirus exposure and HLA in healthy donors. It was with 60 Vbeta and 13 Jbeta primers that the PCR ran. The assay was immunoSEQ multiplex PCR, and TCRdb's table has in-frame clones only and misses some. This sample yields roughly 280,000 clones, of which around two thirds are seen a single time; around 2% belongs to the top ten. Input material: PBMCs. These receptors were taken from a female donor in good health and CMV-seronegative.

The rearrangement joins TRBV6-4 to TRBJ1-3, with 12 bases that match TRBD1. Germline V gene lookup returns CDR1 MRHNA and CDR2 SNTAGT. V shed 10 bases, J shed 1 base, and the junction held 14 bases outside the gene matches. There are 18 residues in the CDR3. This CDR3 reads CATPPWDRGRESGNTIYF. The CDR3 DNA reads TGTGCCACCCCGCCCTGGGACAGGGGGCGCGAATCTGGAAACACCATATATTTT.

The CDR3 loop is CASSELQGNEQFF. DNA of the CDR3: TGTGCCAGCAGTGAACTACAGGGAAATGAGCAGTTCTTC. The chain recombines TRBV2 with TRBJ2-1, with a possible D match to TRBD1 (6 bases). Trimming cost V 2 bases and J 7 bases, with 9 bases left between them. This CDR3 is 13 amino acids long. Germline V CDR1 and CDR2: SNHLY, FYNNEI.

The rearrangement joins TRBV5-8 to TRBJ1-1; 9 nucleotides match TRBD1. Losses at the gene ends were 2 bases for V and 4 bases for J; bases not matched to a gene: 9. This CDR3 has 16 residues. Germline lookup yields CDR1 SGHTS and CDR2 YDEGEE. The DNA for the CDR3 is TGTGCCAGCAGCTTCCGGGTCGGACAGGGGTCCACTGAAGCTTTCTTT. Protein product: CASSFRVGQGSTEAFF.

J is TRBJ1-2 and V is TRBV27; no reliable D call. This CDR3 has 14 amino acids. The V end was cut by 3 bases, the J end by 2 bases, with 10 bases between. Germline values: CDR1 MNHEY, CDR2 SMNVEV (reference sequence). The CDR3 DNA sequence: TGTGCCAGCAGTTTTGGCGGAGAGAACTATGGCTACACCTTC. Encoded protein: CASSFGGENYGYTF.

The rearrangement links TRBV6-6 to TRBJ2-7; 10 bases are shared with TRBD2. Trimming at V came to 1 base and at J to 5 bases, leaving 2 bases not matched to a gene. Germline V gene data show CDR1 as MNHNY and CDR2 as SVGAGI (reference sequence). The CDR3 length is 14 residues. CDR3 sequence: CASSYYGLADEQYF. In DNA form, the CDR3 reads TGTGCCAGCAGTTACTATGGACTAGCGGACGAGCAGTACTTC.

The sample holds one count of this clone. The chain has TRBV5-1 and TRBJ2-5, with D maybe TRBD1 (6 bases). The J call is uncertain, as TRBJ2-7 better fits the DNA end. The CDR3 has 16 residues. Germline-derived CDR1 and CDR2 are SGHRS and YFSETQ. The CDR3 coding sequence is TGCGCCAGCAGCCCCCAGGGACAAGAACTTCCCTACGAGCAGTACTTC. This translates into CASSPQGQELPYEQYF.

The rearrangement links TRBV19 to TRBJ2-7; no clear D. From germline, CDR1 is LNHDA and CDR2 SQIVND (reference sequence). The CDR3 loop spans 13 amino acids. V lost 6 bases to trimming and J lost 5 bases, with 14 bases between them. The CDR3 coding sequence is TGTGCCAGTAGGAGGAGAGGAGCGAACGAGCAGTACTTC. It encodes CASRRRGANEQYF.

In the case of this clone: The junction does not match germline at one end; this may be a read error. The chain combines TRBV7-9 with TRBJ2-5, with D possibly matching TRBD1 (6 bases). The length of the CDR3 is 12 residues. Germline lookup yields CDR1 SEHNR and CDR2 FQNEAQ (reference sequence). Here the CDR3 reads CSSSNRVETQYF. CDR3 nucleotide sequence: TGTTCCAGCAGCAACAGGGTGGAGACCCAGTACTTC. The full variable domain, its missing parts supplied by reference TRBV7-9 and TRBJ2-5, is DTGVSQNPRHKITKRGQNVTFRCDPISEHNRLYWYRQTLGQGPEFLTYFQNEAQLEKSRLLSDRFSAERPKGSFSTLEIQRTEQGDSAMYLCSSSNRVETQYFGPGTRLLVL.

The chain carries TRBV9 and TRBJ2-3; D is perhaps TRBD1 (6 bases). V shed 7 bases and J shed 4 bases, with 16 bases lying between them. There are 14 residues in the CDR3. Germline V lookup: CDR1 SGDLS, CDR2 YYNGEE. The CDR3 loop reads CASGGPQSPDTQYF. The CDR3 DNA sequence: TGTGCCAGCGGGGGCCCACAGAGCCCAGATACGCAGTATTTT.

CDR3 bases: TGTGCCAGCAGCCAACAGCCTACGGTTTTGACCGGGGAGCTGTTTTTT. Its protein product is CASSQQPTVLTGELFF. The gene calls are TRBV7-9 and TRBJ2-2; D is undetermined. Germline V gives CDR1 SEHNR, CDR2 FQNEAQ (reference sequence). The CDR3 has 16 amino acids. V lost 5 bases and J 5 bases, leaving 18 bases between the germline ends.

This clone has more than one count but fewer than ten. As DNA, the CDR3 is TGTGCCAGCAGTGAAGCGAGGGTTTACGAGCAGTACTTC. This encodes CASSEARVYEQYF. The chain carries TRBV6-1 and TRBJ2-7, with D perhaps matching TRBD2 (5 bases). V lost 0 bases and J lost 4, with 7 bases in between. Germline values: CDR1 MNHNS, CDR2 SASEGT. The CDR3 is 13 residues long.

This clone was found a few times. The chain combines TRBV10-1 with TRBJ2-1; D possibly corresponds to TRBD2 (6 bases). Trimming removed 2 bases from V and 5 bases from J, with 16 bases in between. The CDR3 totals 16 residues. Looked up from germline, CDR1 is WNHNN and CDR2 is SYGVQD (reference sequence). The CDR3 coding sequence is TGCGCCAGCAGTGAGACGGGCGGGAAGGTCGACAATGAGCAGTTCTTC. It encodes CASSETGGKVDNEQFF.

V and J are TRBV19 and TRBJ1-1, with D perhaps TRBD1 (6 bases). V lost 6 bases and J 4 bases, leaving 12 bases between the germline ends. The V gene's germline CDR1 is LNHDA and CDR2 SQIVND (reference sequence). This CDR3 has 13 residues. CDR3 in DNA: TGTGCCAGTAGGGAACAGGGACCCACTGAAGCTTTCTTT. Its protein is CASREQGPTEAFF.

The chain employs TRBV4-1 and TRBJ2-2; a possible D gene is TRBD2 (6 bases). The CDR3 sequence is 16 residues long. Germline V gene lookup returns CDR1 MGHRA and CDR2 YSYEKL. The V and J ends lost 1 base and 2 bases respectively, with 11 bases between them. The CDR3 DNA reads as TGCGCCAGCAGCCAAGTCCCGGCGGGAAACACCGGGGAGCTGTTTTTT. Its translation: CASSQVPAGNTGELFF.

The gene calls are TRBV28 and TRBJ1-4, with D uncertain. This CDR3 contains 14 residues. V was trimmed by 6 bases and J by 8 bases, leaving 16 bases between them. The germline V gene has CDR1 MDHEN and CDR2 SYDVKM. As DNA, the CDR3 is TGTGCCAGCAGGAGGCCACGCCGTGGAGAAAAACTGTTTTTT. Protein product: CASRRPRRGEKLFF.